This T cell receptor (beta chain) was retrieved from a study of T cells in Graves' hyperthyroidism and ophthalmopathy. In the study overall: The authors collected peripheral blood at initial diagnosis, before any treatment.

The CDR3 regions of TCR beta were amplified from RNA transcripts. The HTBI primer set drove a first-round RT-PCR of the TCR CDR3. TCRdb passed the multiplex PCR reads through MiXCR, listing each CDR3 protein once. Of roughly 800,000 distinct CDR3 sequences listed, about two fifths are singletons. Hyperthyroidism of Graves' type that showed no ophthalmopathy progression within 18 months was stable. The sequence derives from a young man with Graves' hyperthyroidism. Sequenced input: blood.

CDR3 amino acids: CASSRGFGREEGYTF. The CDR3 region has the DNA TGTGCCAGTAGTCGTGGGTTTGGCAGGGAGGAGGGCTACACCTTC. This chain links TRBV7-3 with TRBJ1-2; TRBD1 is a possible D gene (5 bases). V was cut by 9 bases and J by 8 bases, with 25 bases left in between. The germline CDR1 and CDR2 sequences are SGHTA and FQGTGA. CDR3 length: 15 residues.